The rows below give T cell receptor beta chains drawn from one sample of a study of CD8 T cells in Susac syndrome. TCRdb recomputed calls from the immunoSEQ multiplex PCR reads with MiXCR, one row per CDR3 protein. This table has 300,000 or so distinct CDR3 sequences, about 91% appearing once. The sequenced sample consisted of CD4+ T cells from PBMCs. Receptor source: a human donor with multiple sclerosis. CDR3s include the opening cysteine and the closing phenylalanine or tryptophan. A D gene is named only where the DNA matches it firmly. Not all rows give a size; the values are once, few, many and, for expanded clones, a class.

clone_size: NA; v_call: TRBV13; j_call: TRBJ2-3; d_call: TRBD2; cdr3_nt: TGTGCCAGCACCAAGCGGGGGACCCCTAGCACAGATACGCAGTATTTT; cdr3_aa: CASTKRGTPSTDTQYF
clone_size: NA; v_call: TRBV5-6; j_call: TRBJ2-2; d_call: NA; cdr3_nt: TGTGCCAGCAGCTTGATGGGATTTACCGGGGAGCTGTTTTTT; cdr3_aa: CASSLMGFTGELFF
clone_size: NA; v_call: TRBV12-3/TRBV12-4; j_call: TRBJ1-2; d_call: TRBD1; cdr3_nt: TGTGCCAGCACTATACCGGGACAGAAGCAAGACGGCTACACCTTC; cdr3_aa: CASTIPGQKQDGYTF
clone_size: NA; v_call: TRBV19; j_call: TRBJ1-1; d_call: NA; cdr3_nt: TGTGCCAGTAGTATCTTCCGGGGGAACACTGAAGCTTTCTTT; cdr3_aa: CASSIFRGNTEAFF
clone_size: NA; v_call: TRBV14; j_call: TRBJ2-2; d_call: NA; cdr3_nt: TGTGCCAGCAGCCAAGAAAGGCACCCGAGGACCGGGGAGCTGTTTTTT; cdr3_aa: CASSQERHPRTGELFF
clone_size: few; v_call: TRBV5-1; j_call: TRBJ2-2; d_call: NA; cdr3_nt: TGCGCCAGCTCTGCGGGGACAAACACCGGGGAGCTGTTTTTT; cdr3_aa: CASSAGTNTGELFF
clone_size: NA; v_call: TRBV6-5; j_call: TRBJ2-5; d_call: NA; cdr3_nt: TGTGCCAGCCGCCGAGGGACCCTGGGAGAGACCCAGTACTTC; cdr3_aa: CASRRGTLGETQYF
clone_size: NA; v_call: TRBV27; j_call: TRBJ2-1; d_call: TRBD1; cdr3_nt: TGTGCCAGCAGTTCCCCCGGGACAGGGGGCCTCAATGAGCAGTTCTTC; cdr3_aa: CASSSPGTGGLNEQFF
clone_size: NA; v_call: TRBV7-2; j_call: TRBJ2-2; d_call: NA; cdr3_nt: TGTGCCAGAAAGGACTCCGCGAACACCGGGGAGCTGTTTTTT; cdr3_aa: CARKDSANTGELFF
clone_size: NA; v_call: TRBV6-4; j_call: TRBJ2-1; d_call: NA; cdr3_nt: TGTGCCAGCAGCGAGTCCTTGGTGGGTTACAATGAGCAGTTCTTC; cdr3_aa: CASSESLVGYNEQFF
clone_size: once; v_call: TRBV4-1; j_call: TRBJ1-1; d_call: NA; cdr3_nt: TGCGCCAGCAGCCAACGGGGCGGGAAGAACACTGAAGCTTTCTTT; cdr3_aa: CASSQRGGKNTEAFF
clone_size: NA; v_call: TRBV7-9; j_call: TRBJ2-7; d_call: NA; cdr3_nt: TGTGCCAGCAGCCGGGACACGAACGAGCAGTACTTC; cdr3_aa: CASSRDTNEQYF
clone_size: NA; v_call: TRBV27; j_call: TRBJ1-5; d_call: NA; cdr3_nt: TGTGCCAGCAGTTTTACCAGTCGTAGGCGGACTGTTTTCCAGCATTTT; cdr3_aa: CASSFTSRRRTVFQHF
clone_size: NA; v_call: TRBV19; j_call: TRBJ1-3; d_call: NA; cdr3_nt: TGTGCCAGTAGCCCCACCGGGAGCGACCCTGGAAACACCATATATTTT; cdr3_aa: CASSPTGSDPGNTIYF
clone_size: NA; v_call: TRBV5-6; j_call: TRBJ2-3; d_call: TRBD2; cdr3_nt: TGTGCCAGCAGCTCTATTCGGGGGGTCTGGACAGATACGCAGTATTTT; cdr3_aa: CASSSIRGVWTDTQYF
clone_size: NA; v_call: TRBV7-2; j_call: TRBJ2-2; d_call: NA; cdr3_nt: TGTGCCAGCACTGCACGGGGGCCGGCGAACACCGGGGAGCTGTTTTTT; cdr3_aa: CASTARGPANTGELFF
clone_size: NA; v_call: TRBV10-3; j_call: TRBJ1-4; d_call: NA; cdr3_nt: TGTGCCACGTGGGACGGTGCAACTAATGAAAAACTGTTTTTT; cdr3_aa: CATWDGATNEKLFF
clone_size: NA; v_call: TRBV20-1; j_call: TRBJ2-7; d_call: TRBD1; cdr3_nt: TGCAGTGCTATAAGACAGGGTCTCTACGAGCAGTACTTC; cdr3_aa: CSAIRQGLYEQYF
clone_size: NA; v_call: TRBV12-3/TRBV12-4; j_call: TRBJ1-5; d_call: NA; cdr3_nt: TGTGCCAGCAGTTATGGCAGGCCGGGGAGCAATCAGCCCCAGCATTTT; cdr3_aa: CASSYGRPGSNQPQHF
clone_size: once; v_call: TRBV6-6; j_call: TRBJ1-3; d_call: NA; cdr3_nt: TGTGCCAGCAGTTCCCCTGGACAGCCTGGAAACACCATATATTTT; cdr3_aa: CASSSPGQPGNTIYF
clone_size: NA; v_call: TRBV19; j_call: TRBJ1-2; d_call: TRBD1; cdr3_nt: TGTGCCAGTAGTTCCCAAGGACAGGTCCGGAACTATGGCTACACCTTC; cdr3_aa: CASSSQGQVRNYGYTF
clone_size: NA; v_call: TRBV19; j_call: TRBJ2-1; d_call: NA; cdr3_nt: TGTGCCAGTAGTATAGCCTATAGTAGGAATGAGCAGTTCTTC; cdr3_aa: CASSIAYSRNEQFF
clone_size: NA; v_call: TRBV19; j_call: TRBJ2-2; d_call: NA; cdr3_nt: TGTGCCAGTAGTATGTGGACCGGGGAGCTGTTTTTT; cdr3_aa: CASSMWTGELFF
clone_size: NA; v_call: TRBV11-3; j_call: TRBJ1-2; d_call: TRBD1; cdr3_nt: TGTGCCAGCAGCCCCAATCACCTGATAAGGGGGCGTTATGGCTACACCTTC; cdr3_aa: CASSPNHLIRGRYGYTF
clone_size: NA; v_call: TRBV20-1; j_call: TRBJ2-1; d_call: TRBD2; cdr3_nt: TGCAGTGCTTTGGGACTACCAAGCCTAAATGAGCAGTTCTTC; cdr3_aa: CSALGLPSLNEQFF
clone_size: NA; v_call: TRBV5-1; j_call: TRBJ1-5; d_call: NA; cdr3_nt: TGCGCCAGCAGCGATGGTCCGTCGGTGTGTGTGGGGGCGCCGGGTCAGCCCCAGCATTTT; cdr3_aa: CASSDGPSVCVGAPGQPQHF
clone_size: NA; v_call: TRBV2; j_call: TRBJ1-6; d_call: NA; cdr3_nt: TGTGCCAGCAGTGACAGGGGACACTCACCCCTCCACTTT; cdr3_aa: CASSDRGHSPLHF
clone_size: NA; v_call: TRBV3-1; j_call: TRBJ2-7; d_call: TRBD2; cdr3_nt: TGTGCCAGCAGCCAAGAGCTAGCGGGGTCTGGCGAGCAGTACTTC; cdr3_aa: CASSQELAGSGEQYF
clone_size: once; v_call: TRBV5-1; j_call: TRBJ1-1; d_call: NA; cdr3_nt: TGCGCCAGCAGCTTGGTAAAACAAGGAGATGAAGCTTTCTTT; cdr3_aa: CASSLVKQGDEAFF
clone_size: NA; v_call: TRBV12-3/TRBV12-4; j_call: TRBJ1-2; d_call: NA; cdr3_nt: TGTGCCAGCAGTCCTGCAGGGGTTGGTGGCTACACCTTC; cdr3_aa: CASSPAGVGGYTF
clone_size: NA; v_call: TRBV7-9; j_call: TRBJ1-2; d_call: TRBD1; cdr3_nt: TGTGCCAGCAGCCCTGACAGGGGGGCCTTCTATGGCTACACCTTC; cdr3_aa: CASSPDRGAFYGYTF
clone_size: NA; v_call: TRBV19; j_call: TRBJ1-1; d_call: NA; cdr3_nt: TGTGCCAGTAGTCTCAGGCTCAAGAACACTGAAGCTTTCTTT; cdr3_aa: CASSLRLKNTEAFF
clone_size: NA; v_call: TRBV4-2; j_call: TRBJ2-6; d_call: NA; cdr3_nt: TGTGCCAGCAGCCAAGTAGAAGGGGGCTCTGGGGCCAACGTCCTGACTTTC; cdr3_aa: CASSQVEGGSGANVLTF
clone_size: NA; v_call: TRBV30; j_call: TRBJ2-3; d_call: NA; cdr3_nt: TGTGCCTGGAGTGGGGTCGTCTCGCAGTATTTT; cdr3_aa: CAWSGVVSQYF
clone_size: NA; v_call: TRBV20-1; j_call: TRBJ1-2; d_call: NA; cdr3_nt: TGCAGTGCAGGGGGTTTTTCGGGCTACACCTTC; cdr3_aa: CSAGGFSGYTF
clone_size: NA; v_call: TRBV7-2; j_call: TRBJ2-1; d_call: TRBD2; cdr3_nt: TGTGCCAGCAGCAATTTTAGACTAGCGGACAATGAGCAGTTCTTC; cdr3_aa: CASSNFRLADNEQFF
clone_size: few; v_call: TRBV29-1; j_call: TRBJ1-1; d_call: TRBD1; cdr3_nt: TGCAGCGTTGGGACAGGTTTGAACACTGAAGCTTTCTTT; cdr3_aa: CSVGTGLNTEAFF
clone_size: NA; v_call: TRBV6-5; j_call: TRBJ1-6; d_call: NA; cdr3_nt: TGTGCCAGCAGCTACTCCACGGGCCATAATTCACCCCTCCACTTT; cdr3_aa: CASSYSTGHNSPLHF
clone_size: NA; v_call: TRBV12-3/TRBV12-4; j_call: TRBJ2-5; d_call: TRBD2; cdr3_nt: TGTGCCAGCAGTTTTTCCCCAATTAGCGGGGGGCTGGGGGAGACCCAGTACTTC; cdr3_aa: CASSFSPISGGLGETQYF
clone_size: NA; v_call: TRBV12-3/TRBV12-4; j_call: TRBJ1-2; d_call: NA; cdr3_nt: TGTGCCAGCAGTCTACAGTATCGGGGGCGATCTAACTATGGCTACACCTTC; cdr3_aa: CASSLQYRGRSNYGYTF
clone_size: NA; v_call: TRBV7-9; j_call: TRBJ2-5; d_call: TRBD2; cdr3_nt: TGTGCCATGCCTGTCGGGGGGGGATCGGAGACCCAGTACTTC; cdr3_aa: CAMPVGGGSETQYF
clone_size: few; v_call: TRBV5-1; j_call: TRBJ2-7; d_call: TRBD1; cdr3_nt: TGCGCCAGCAGCTCTCGACAGGGGAGCTCCTACGAGCAGTACTTC; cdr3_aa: CASSSRQGSSYEQYF
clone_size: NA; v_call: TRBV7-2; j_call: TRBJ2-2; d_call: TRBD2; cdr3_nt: TGTGCCAGCAGCGAAAGCGGACTAGCGGGCTTGAGGGGGGAGCTGTTTTTT; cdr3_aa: CASSESGLAGLRGELFF
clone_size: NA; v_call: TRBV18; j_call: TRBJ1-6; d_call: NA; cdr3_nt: TGTGCCAGCTCACGAAACAGGAAAAATTCACCCCTCCATTTT; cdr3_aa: CASSRNRKNSPLHF
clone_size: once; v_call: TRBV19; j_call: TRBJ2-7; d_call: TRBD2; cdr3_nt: TGTGCCAGTAGTAATGTGGGACTAGCGGGATACGAGCAGTACTTC; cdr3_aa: CASSNVGLAGYEQYF
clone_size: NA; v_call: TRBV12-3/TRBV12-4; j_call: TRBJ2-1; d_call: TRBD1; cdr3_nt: TGTGCCAGCAGCCTCAGGGGGACAGGAAGCAATGAGCAGTTCTTC; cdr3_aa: CASSLRGTGSNEQFF
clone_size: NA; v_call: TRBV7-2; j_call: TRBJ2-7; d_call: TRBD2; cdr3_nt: TGTGCCAGCAGCTCTCTAGCGGGAGAATCCTACGAGCAGTACTTC; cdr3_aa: CASSSLAGESYEQYF
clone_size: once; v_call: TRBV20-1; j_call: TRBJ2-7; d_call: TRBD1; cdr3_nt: TGCAGTGCTAGTGACAGGGTCCACTACGAGCAGTACTTC; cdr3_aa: CSASDRVHYEQYF
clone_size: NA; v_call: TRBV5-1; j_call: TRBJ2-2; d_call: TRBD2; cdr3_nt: TGCGCCAGCAGCTTGGGGGAGGGAACCACCGGGGAGCTGTTTTTT; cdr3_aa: CASSLGEGTTGELFF
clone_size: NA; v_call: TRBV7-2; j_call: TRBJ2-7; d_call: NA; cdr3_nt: TGTGCCAGCAGCTTAGTTCGGGCCAGCGGGCGATCCTACGAGCAGTACTTC; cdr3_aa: CASSLVRASGRSYEQYF
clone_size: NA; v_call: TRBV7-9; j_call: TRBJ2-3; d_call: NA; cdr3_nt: TGTGCCAGCACCACGGCGGATACGCAGTATTTT; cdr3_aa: CASTTADTQYF
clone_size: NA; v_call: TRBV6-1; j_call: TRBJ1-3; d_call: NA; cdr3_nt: TGTGCCAGCAGTGAAGGGGCCTCGGGGTCTGGAAACACCATATATTTT; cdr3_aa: CASSEGASGSGNTIYF
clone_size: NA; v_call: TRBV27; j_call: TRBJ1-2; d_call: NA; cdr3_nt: TGTGCCAGCAGTTTAGGCAGAAACTATGGCTACACCTTC; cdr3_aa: CASSLGRNYGYTF
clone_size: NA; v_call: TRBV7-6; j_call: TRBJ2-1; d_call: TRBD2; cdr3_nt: TGTGCCAGCAGCGATCCAAAAGCGGGAAGGGCGAGAAATGAGCAGTTCTTC; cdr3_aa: CASSDPKAGRARNEQFF